This TCR beta chain originates from a study of blood T cell repertoires in COVID-19. The germline CDR1 and CDR2 sequences are SQVTM and ANQGSEA. Losses at the gene ends were 7 bases for V and 4 bases for J; bases not matched to a gene: 6. This CDR3 contains 12 residues. Produced via immunoSEQ multiplex PCR; TCRdb's table is partial and in-frame only. The sample gives about 200,000 clones, 75% to 90% of which show up once; roughly 0.69% is in the top ten. The specimen sequenced was peripheral blood. This sequence joins TRBV29-1 and TRBJ2-5; 7 bases fit TRBD1. This TCR was sampled from a man aged 35-49 years with acute or convalescent COVID-19. The CDR3 loop reads CSGLTGSETQYF. The CDR3 nucleotides are TGCAGCGGATTGACAGGGTCAGAGACCCAGTACTTC.